This is a list of T cell receptor beta chains from one sample in a study of lymphopenia after photon versus proton radiotherapy. Assay: immunoSEQ multiplex PCR; the TCRdb copy retains only in-frame clones and omits some. The profile shows 40,000 to 45,000 clones, about 86% of them singletons. The source was peripheral blood, collected from a patient treated with proton-based radiotherapy. All receptors derive from a woman aged 70-85 years with pancreatic cancer. Some clones in this sample may be carry-over from other donors' samples. CDR3s include the opening cysteine and the closing phenylalanine or tryptophan. D genes are given only for firm matches. Some rows mark clone size as missing; the rest say once, few, many or name a class of expanded clone.

cdr3_nt	cdr3_aa	v_call	clone_size	d_call	cdr3_length	j_call
TGTGCCAGCAGCACTCAGGGAACCGACTATGGCTACACCTTC	CASSTQGTDYGYTF	TRBV11-2	few	.	14	TRBJ1-2
TGTGCCTGGAGACAGGGAGGGGGGTCAGTCGAGCAGTACTTC	CAWRQGGGSVEQYF	TRBV30	.	.	14	TRBJ2-7
TGTGCCAGTAGTATAGATCCCCGCTCTGGAAACACCATATATTTT	CASSIDPRSGNTIYF	TRBV19	.	.	15	TRBJ1-3
TGCGCCAGCAGCTTGAACCGTGGGAGGGGCGAGGAGACCCAGTACTTC	CASSLNRGRGEETQYF	TRBV5-1	.	TRBD2	16	TRBJ2-5
TGCGCCAGCAGCCCTAGCGGGCGGGAGGTTACCGATACGCAGTATTTT	CASSPSGREVTDTQYF	TRBV5-1	once	TRBD2	16	TRBJ2-3
TGTGCCAGCAGCTTGGACACAAGACTAGCCAAAAACATTCAGTACTTC	CASSLDTRLAKNIQYF	TRBV5-5	.	.	16	TRBJ2-4
TGTGCCAGCAGTTGGACAGGGAGCAATCAGCCCCAGCATTTT	CASSWTGSNQPQHF	TRBV2	.	TRBD1	14	TRBJ1-5
TGTGCCAGCAGCCAAGGTTGGGGGGGCACAGATACGCAGTATTTT	CASSQGWGGTDTQYF	TRBV9	.	.	15	TRBJ2-3
TGTGCCATCAGTACCGGGAATGAGCAGTTCTTC	CAISTGNEQFF	TRBV10-3	.	.	11	TRBJ2-1
TGTGCCAGCAGCCCCCGGGGACTAGGTGGAGTCGAGACCCAGTACTTC	CASSPRGLGGVETQYF	TRBV7-2	.	TRBD2	16	TRBJ2-5
TGTGCCAGCAGCACCAGACTAGCGGGAGGGGGTGAGACCCAGTACTTC	CASSTRLAGGGETQYF	TRBV7-2	few	TRBD2	16	TRBJ2-5
TGTGCCAGCAGCTTCGCAGACTCTGGAAACACCATATATTTT	CASSFADSGNTIYF	TRBV6-5	.	.	14	TRBJ1-3
TGTGCCAGCAGCCGACCGGGCAGCACAGATACGCAGTATTTT	CASSRPGSTDTQYF	TRBV9	once	.	14	TRBJ2-3
TGTGCCAGCAGTGAACGCGACAGGGGGCAAGAGACCCAGTACTTC	CASSERDRGQETQYF	TRBV6-1	.	TRBD1	15	TRBJ2-5
TGTGCCAGCAGCTTAGCGCTTGGGGTAGCTTACGAGCAGTACTTC	CASSLALGVAYEQYF	TRBV7-2	.	.	15	TRBJ2-7
TGCAGCGTTGTGCGCGCCTCCCCGGGAGAGACCCAGTACTTC	CSVVRASPGETQYF	TRBV29-1	.	.	14	TRBJ2-5
TGTGCCAGCAGTCCGTTTGGCGGGAGCAATGAGCAGTTCTTC	CASSPFGGSNEQFF	TRBV27	.	TRBD2	14	TRBJ2-1
TGTGCCTGGAGTGTATCCGCGACAGGGAACACTGAAGCTTTCTTT	CAWSVSATGNTEAFF	TRBV30	.	.	15	TRBJ1-1
TGTGCCAGCACCCCCTCAGGACAGGGGAGTCGGTCTGGAAACACCATATATTTT	CASTPSGQGSRSGNTIYF	TRBV28	.	TRBD1	18	TRBJ1-3
TGTGCCAGCAGCGTTGGAGGAGCTTCCTATGGCTACACCTTC	CASSVGGASYGYTF	TRBV7-8	.	.	14	TRBJ1-2
TGTGCCAGCAGTTTAGAGGGGGCTGATGGCTACACCTTC	CASSLEGADGYTF	TRBV27	.	TRBD1	13	TRBJ1-2
TGTGCCAGTAGTAGGTCTCGTCAGGACAATGAGCAGTTCTTC	CASSRSRQDNEQFF	TRBV19	.	.	14	TRBJ2-1
TGCGCCAGCAGCCAACGCGAACAGGGGTATGAAAAACTGTTTTTT	CASSQREQGYEKLFF	TRBV4-3	.	TRBD1	15	TRBJ1-4
TGTGCCAGCAGCTTGGAGGGGAGGGGGAACACAGATACGCAGTATTTT	CASSLEGRGNTDTQYF	TRBV7-2	.	.	16	TRBJ2-3
TGTGCCAGCAGCCCTACAGGGGAGCCCTATGGCTACACCTTC	CASSPTGEPYGYTF	TRBV7-9	once	TRBD1	14	TRBJ1-2
TGTGCCAGCAGTGGGGCTTTACGCTCTGGAAACACCATATATTTT	CASSGALRSGNTIYF	TRBV6-6	.	.	15	TRBJ1-3
TGTGCCAGCAGCTTAGGGACAGGGCCTTTCTCTGGGGCCAACGTCCTGACTTTC	CASSLGTGPFSGANVLTF	TRBV5-6	.	TRBD1	18	TRBJ2-6
TGTGCCAGCAGCTTGGAACAGGGGAATTACAATGAGCAGTTCTTC	CASSLEQGNYNEQFF	TRBV5-6	.	TRBD1	15	TRBJ2-1
TGTGCCAGCAGTTTACAGGGGGCCGAAAAACTGTTTTTT	CASSLQGAEKLFF	TRBV28	.	TRBD1	13	TRBJ1-4
TGTGCCAGCAGCTTAGACAGGGCTATCTACAATGAGCAGTTCTTC	CASSLDRAIYNEQFF	TRBV7-9	.	.	15	TRBJ2-1
TGCGCCAGCAGCGGATTAACAGGGGAGGATACGCAGTATTTT	CASSGLTGEDTQYF	TRBV5-1	.	TRBD1	14	TRBJ2-3